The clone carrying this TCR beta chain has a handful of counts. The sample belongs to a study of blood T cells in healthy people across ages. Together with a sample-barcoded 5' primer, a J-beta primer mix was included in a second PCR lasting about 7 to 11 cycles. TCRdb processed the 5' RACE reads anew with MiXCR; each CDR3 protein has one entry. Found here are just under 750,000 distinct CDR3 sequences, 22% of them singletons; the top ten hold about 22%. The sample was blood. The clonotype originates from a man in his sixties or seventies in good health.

Here the CDR3 reads CASGGGGAGTSYNSPLHF. CDR3 coding DNA: TGCGCCAGTGGCGGGGGGGGCGCGGGGACCTCCTATAATTCACCCCTCCACTTT. V and J are TRBV10-2 and TRBJ1-6; possibly TRBD1 for D (6 bases). The CDR3 extends over 18 amino acids. The germline V gene encodes CDR1 WSHSY and CDR2 SAAADI. V was shortened by 9 bases and J by 0 bases, with 21 bases between the two germline ends.